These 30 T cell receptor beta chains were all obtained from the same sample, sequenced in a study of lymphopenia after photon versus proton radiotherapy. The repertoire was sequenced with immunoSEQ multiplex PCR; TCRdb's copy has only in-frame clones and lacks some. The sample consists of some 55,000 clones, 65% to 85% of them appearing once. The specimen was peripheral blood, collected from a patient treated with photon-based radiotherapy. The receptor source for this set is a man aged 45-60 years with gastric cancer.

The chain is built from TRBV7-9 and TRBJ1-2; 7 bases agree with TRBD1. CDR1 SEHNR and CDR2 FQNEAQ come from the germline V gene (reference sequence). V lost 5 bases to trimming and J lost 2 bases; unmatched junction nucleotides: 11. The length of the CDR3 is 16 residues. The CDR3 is CASSRSPYRGNYGYTF. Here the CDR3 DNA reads TGTGCCAGCAGCAGAAGCCCCTACAGGGGAAACTATGGCTACACCTTC.

The CDR3 sequence is CASRIVSYNEQFF. The DNA of the CDR3 is TGTGCCAGTCGTATAGTCTCCTACAATGAGCAGTTCTTC. The genes are TRBV6-1 and TRBJ2-1; D uncertain. The CDR3 contains 13 residues. Trimming took off 9 bases at V and 0 bases at J, with 9 bases between the two ends. Germline values: CDR1 MNHNS, CDR2 SASEGT.

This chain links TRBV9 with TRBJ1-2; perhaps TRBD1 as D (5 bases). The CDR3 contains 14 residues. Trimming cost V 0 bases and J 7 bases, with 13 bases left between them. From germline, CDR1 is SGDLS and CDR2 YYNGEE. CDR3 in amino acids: CASSVGGGASGYTF. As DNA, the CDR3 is TGTGCCAGCAGCGTAGGTGGGGGAGCGAGTGGCTACACCTTC.

CDR3 protein: CASSLRSPGRVWGKETQYF. CDR3 nucleotides: TGTGCCAGCAGCTTGAGAAGCCCGGGGAGGGTGTGGGGGAAGGAGACCCAGTACTTC. The V call is TRBV5-4, the J call TRBJ2-5; 7 bases are a match to TRBD2. Unmatched junction bases numbered 20, after V lost 1 base and J lost 5 bases. This CDR3 has 19 amino acids. CDR1 and CDR2 from the germline V gene are SGHNT and YYREEE (reference sequence).

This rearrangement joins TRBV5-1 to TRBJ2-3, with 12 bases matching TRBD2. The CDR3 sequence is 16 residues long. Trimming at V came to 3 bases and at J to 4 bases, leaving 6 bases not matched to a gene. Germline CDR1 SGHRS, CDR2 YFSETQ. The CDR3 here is CASSSGLAGSADTQYF. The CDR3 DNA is TGCGCCAGCAGCTCAGGACTAGCGGGAAGTGCAGATACGCAGTATTTT. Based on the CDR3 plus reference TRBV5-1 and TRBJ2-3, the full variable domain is KAGVTQTPRYLIKTRGQQVTLSCSPISGHRSVSWYQQTPGQGLQFLFEYFSETQRNKGNFPGRFSGRQFSNSRSEMNVSTLELGDSALYLCASSSGLAGSADTQYFGPGTRLTVL.

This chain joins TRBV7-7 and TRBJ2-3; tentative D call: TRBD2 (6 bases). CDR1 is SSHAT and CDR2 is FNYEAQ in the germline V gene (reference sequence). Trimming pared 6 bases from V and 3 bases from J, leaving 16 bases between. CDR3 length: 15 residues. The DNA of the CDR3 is TGTGCCAGCAGTCTCATCGGCGGGAAGACAGATACGCAGTATTTT. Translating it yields CASSLIGGKTDTQYF.

This CDR3 is CASSSGSGANVLTF. The CDR3, as DNA: TGTGCCAGCAGCTCGGGATCTGGGGCCAACGTCCTGACTTTC. The chain employs TRBV5-5 and TRBJ2-6; D may be TRBD2 (5 bases). From germline, CDR1 is SGHKS and CDR2 YYEKEE (reference sequence). V shed 3 bases and J shed 1 base, with 5 bases lying between them. The CDR3 contains 14 residues.

The CDR3 DNA reads TGTGCCAGCAGCTCACGGACTAGCGGGAGTAGCTCCTACGAGCAGTACTTC. Protein sequence: CASSSRTSGSSSYEQYF. The V gene is TRBV7-2, the J gene TRBJ2-7; 13 bases align to TRBD2. The CDR3 has 17 amino acids. The J segment lost 0 bases and the V segment lost 4 bases, leaving 6 bases of the junction unmatched. The germline V gene has CDR1 SGHTA and CDR2 FQGNSA.

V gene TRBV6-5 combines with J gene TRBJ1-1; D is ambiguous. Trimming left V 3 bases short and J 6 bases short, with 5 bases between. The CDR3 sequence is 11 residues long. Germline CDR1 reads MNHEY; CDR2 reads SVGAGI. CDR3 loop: CASSYLAEAFF. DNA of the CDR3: TGTGCCAGCAGTTATTTGGCTGAAGCTTTCTTT.

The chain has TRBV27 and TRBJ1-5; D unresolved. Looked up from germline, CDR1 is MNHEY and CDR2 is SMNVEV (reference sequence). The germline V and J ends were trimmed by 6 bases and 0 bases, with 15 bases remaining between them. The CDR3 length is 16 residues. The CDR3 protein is CASRKSGPHSNQPQHF. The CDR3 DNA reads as TGTGCCAGCAGAAAATCCGGGCCTCATAGCAATCAGCCCCAGCATTTT.

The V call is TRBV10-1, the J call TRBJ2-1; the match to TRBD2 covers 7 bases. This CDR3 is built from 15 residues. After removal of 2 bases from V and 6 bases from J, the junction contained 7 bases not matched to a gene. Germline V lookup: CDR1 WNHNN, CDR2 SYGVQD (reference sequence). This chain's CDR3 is CASSEGLAAPNEQFF. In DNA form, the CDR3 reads TGCGCCAGCAGTGAGGGCCTAGCGGCGCCCAATGAGCAGTTCTTC.

CDR3 in DNA: TGTGCCAGCAGCTTAAGGGGTCAGGGGGCTTACGAGCAGTACTTC. As protein: CASSLRGQGAYEQYF. The chain carries TRBV7-2 and TRBJ2-7; 8 bases fit TRBD1. The V gene's germline CDR1 is SGHTA and CDR2 FQGNSA. This CDR3 comprises 15 residues. Unmatched junction bases numbered 7, after V lost 2 bases and J lost 4 bases.

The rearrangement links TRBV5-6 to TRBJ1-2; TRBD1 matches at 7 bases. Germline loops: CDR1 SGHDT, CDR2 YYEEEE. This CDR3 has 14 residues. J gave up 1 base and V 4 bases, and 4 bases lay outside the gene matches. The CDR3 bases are TGTGCCAGCAGCAGGGGACAGCTTAACTATGGCTACACCTTC. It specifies CASSRGQLNYGYTF.

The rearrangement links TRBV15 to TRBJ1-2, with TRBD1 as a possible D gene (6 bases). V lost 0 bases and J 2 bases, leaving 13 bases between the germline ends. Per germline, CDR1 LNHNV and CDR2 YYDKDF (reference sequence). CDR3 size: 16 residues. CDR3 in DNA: TGTGCCACCAGCAGAGACAGGGGAGGTGGCAACTATGGCTACACCTTC. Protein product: CATSRDRGGGNYGYTF.

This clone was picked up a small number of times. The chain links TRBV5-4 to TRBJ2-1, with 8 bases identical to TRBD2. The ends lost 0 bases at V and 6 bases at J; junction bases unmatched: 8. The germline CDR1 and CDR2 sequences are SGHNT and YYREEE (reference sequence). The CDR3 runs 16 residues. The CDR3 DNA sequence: TGTGCCAGCAGCTTGGCGTGGAGCGGGAGAAGCAATGAGCAGTTCTTC. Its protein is CASSLAWSGRSNEQFF. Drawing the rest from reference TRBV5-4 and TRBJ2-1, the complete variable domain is ETGVTQSPTHLIKTRGQQVTLRCSSQSGHNTVSWYQQALGQGPQFIFQYYREEENGRGNFPPRFSGLQFPNYSSELNVNALELDDSALYLCASSLAWSGRSNEQFFGPGTRLTVL.

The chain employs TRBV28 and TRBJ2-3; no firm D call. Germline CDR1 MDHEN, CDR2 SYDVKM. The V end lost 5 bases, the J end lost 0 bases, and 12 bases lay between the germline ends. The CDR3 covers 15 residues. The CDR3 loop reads CASSAHFLSTDTQYF. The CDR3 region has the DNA TGTGCCAGCAGTGCCCACTTCCTTAGCACAGATACGCAGTATTTT.

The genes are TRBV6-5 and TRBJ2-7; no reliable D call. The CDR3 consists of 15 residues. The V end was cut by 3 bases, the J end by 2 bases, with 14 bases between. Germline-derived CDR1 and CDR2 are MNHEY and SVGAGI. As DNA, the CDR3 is TGTGCCAGCAGTTATTATCCGGGCTCGACCTACGAGCAGTACTTC. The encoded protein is CASSYYPGSTYEQYF.

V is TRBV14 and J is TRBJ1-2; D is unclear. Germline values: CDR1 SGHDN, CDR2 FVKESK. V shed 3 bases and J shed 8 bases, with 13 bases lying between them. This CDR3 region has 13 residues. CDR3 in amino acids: CASSQPDRRGYTF. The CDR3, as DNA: TGTGCCAGCAGCCAGCCGGACCGCCGCGGCTACACCTTC.

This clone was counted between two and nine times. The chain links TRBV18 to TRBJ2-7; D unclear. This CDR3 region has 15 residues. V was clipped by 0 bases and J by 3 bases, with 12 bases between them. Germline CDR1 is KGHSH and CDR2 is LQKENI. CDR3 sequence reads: CASSPPSASNYEQYF. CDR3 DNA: TGTGCCAGCTCACCACCGAGCGCCAGTAACTACGAGCAGTACTTC.

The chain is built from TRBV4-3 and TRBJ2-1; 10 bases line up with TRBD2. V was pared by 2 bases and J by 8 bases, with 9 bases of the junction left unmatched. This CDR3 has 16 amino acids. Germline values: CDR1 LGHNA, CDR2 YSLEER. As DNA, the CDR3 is TGCGCCAGCAGCCAAAGGAGCGGGAGGGCCCTCGATGAGCAGTTCTTC. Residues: CASSQRSGRALDEQFF.

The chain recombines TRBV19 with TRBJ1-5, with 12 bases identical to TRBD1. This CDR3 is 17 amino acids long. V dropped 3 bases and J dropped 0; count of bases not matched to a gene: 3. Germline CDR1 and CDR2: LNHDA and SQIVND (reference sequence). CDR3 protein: CASSMGTGGGSNQPQHF. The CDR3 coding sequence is TGTGCCAGTAGTATGGGGACAGGGGGCGGTAGCAATCAGCCCCAGCATTTT. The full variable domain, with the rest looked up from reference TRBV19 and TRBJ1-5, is DGGITQSPKYLFRKEGQNVTLSCEQNLNHDAMYWYRQDPGQGLRLIYYSQIVNDFQKGDIAEGYSVSREKKESFPLTVTSAQKNPTAFYLCASSMGTGGGSNQPQHFGDGTRLSIL.

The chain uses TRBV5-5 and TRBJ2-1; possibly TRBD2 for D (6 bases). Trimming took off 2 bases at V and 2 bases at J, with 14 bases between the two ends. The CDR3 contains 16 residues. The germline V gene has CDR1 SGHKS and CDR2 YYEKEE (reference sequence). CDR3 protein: CASSLRGGGTYNEQFF. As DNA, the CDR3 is TGTGCCAGCAGCTTAAGGGGTGGCGGGACCTACAATGAGCAGTTCTTC.

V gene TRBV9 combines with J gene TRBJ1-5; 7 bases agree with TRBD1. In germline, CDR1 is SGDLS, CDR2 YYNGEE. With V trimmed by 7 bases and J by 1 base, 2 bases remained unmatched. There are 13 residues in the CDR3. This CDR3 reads CASGDSSNQPQHF. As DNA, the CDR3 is TGTGCCAGCGGGGACAGCAGCAATCAGCCCCAGCATTTT. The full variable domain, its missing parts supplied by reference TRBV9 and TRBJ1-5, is DSGVTQTPKHLITATGQRVTLRCSPRSGDLSVYWYQQSLDQGLQFLIQYYNGEERAKGNILERFSAQQFPDLHSELNLSSLELGDSALYFCASGDSSNQPQHFGDGTRLSIL.

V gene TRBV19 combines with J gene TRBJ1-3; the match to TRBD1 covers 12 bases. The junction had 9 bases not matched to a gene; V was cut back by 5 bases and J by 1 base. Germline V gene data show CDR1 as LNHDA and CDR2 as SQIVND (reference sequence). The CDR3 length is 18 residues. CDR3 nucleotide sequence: TGTGCCAGTAGTGCAGCCGGGACAGGGGGCTCGTCTGGAAACACCATATATTTT. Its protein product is CASSAAGTGGSSGNTIYF.

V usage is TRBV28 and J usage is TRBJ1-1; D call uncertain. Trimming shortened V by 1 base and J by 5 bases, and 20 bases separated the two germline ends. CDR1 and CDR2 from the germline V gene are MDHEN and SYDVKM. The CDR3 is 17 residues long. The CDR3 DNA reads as TGTGCCAGCAGTTTATTCCGCCTGAAGCCGACTAAGACTGAAGCTTTCTTT. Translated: CASSLFRLKPTKTEAFF.

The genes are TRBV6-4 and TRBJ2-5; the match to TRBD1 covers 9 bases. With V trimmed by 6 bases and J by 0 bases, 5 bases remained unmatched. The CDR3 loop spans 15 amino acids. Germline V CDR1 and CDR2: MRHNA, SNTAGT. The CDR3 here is CASSRTGEYQETQYF. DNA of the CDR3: TGTGCCAGCAGCCGGACAGGGGAGTACCAAGAGACCCAGTACTTC.

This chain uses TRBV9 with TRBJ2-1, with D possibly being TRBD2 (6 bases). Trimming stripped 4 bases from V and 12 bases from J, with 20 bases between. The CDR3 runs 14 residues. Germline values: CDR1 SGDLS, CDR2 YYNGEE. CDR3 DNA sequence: TGTGCCAGCAGCTCAGACCCGACGGGGGTGGGGCAGTTCTTC. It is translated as CASSSDPTGVGQFF.

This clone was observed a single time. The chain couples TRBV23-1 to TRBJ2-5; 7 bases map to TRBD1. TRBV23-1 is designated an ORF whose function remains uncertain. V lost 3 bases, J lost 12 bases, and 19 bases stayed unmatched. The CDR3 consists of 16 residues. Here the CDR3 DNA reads TGCGCCAGCAGTCAGAAAGAGGGGGCAGGGTGTAGTAGCAAGTACTTC. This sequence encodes CASSQKEGAGCSSKYF.

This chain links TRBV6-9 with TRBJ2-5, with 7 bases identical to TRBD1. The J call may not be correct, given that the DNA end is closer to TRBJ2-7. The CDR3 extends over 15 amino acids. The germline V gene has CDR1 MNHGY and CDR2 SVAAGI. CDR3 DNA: TGTGCCAGCAGTTACGAAGCAGGGGGTTCCTACGAGCAGTACTTC. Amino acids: CASSYEAGGSYEQYF.

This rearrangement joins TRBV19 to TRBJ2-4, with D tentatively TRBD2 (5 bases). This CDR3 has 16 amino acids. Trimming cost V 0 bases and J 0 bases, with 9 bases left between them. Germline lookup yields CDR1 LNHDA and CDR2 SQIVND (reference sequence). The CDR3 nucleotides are TGTGCCAGTAGTATAGATGGGAGCCTAGCCAAAAACATTCAGTACTTC. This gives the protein CASSIDGSLAKNIQYF.